One and the same sample provided the 20 T cell receptor beta chains below, sequenced in a study of blood T cell repertoires in COVID-19. Libraries were prepared by immunoSEQ multiplex PCR; TCRdb keeps only in-frame clonotypes and omits some of them. This table has some 240,000 clones, over 75% appearing once. Sequenced material: peripheral blood. The source is a human donor in a cohort sampled during active COVID-19.

This chain joins TRBV19 and TRBJ1-2; no firm D call. This CDR3 has 14 residues. V lost 2 bases and J lost 4, with 11 bases in between. Germline CDR1 reads LNHDA; CDR2 reads SQIVND (reference sequence). CDR3 protein: CASSIFKRAYGYTF. The CDR3 coding sequence is TGTGCCAGTAGTATATTTAAGCGTGCCTATGGCTACACCTTC.

This clone has a count of ten or more. The V gene is TRBV6-1, the J gene TRBJ2-3; 8 positions agree with TRBD2. There are 14 residues in the CDR3. Trimming cost V 2 bases and J 7 bases; bases outside gene matches: 5. The germline gives CDR1 MNHNS, CDR2 SASEGT. The CDR3 region has the DNA TGTGCCAGCAGTGAATCGGGGGGGCCAAATACGCAGTATTTT. Its protein is CASSESGGPNTQYF.

The chain combines TRBV27 with TRBJ1-3, with D tentatively TRBD1 (6 bases). The CDR3 length is 16 residues. Looked up from germline, CDR1 is MNHEY and CDR2 is SMNVEV (reference sequence). With 5 bases removed from V and 0 bases from J, the gap between germline ends came to 14 bases. The CDR3 sequence is CASSSRTVSSGNTIYF. CDR3 nucleotide sequence: TGTGCCAGCAGTAGCCGGACAGTCAGCTCTGGAAACACCATATATTTT.

The chain has TRBV7-8 and TRBJ1-1, with 9 nucleotides matching TRBD1. The junction had 6 bases not matched to a gene; V was cut back by 4 bases and J by 6 bases. CDR1 and CDR2 from the germline V gene are SGHVS and FQNEAQ. This CDR3 region has 14 residues. CDR3 sequence reads: CASSYRDRDSEAFF. The CDR3 DNA reads TGTGCCAGCAGCTACCGGGACAGGGACTCTGAAGCTTTCTTT.

In DNA form, the CDR3 reads TGCGCCAGCAGTCAAGGGCGGGACAGGGAACGAGTAGGCAATGAGCAGTTCTTC. The encoded protein is CASSQGRDRERVGNEQFF. The chain is built from TRBV23-1 and TRBJ2-1; 9 bases line up with TRBD1. TRBV23-1 is an ORF for which the function is uncertain. The CDR3 is made up of 18 amino acids. Trimming at V came to 2 bases and at J to 6 bases, leaving 14 bases not matched to a gene.

This clone was recorded a few times. This sequence joins TRBV7-2 and TRBJ1-1, with TRBD1 identical over 9 bases. The CDR3 extends over 15 amino acids. V dropped 2 bases and J dropped 6; count of bases not matched to a gene: 7. CDR1 SGHTA and CDR2 FQGNSA come from the germline V gene. The CDR3 loop is CASSLFRQGDSEAFF. CDR3 DNA: TGTGCCAGCAGCTTATTTAGACAGGGGGACTCTGAAGCTTTCTTT. The entire variable domain, with the rest obtained from reference TRBV7-2 and TRBJ1-1, is as follows: GAGVSQSPSNKVTEKGKDVELRCDPISGHTALYWYRQSLGQGLEFLIYFQGNSAPDKSGLPSDRFSAERTGGSVSTLTIQRTQQEDSAVYLCASSLFRQGDSEAFFGQGTRLTVV.

The chain uses TRBV5-1 and TRBJ2-7; 14 nucleotides agree with TRBD2. The CDR3 is made up of 17 amino acids. The V gene's germline CDR1 is SGHRS and CDR2 YFSETQ. Germline trimming cut 3 bases from V and 3 bases from J; bases unmatched to any gene: 8. This CDR3 is CASSSGLAGGPYYEQYF. The CDR3 DNA sequence: TGCGCCAGCAGCTCTGGACTAGCGGGAGGACCCTACTACGAGCAGTACTTC.

This chain links TRBV7-8 with TRBJ2-7; TRBD2 matches at 7 bases. The CDR3 has 13 amino acids. V dropped 6 bases and J dropped 6; count of bases not matched to a gene: 8. Germline CDR1 reads SGHVS; CDR2 reads FQNEAQ. This chain's CDR3 is CASSPTSVSEQYF. The CDR3 DNA reads as TGTGCCAGCAGTCCAACTAGCGTGAGCGAGCAGTACTTC.

This chain joins TRBV5-6 and TRBJ2-7; TRBD1 might be the D (6 bases). The germline CDR1 and CDR2 sequences are SGHDT and YYEEEE. The CDR3 extends over 16 amino acids. V was trimmed by 0 bases and J by 1 base, leaving 14 bases between them. This CDR3 is CASSLEGGRRSYEQYF. As DNA, the CDR3 is TGTGCCAGCAGCTTGGAAGGGGGAAGAAGGTCCTACGAGCAGTACTTC.

V and J are TRBV19 and TRBJ2-3; a weak D match, TRBD1 (5 bases). The germline V gene has CDR1 LNHDA and CDR2 SQIVND (reference sequence). CDR3 length equals 15 residues. The ends were cut back, 3 bases at V and 2 bases at J, with 12 bases in the middle. CDR3 sequence reads: CASSMLTAATDTQYF. In nucleotides, the CDR3 is TGTGCCAGTAGTATGCTGACAGCCGCCACAGATACGCAGTATTTT. Based on the CDR3 plus reference TRBV19 and TRBJ2-3, the full variable domain is DGGITQSPKYLFRKEGQNVTLSCEQNLNHDAMYWYRQDPGQGLRLIYYSQIVNDFQKGDIAEGYSVSREKKESFPLTVTSAQKNPTAFYLCASSMLTAATDTQYFGPGTRLTVL.

This chain connects TRBV19 to TRBJ1-3, with D possibly matching TRBD1 (5 bases). Germline CDR1 and CDR2: LNHDA and SQIVND (reference sequence). Trimming removed 8 bases from V and 3 bases from J, with 14 bases in between. CDR3 size: 14 residues. CDR3 nucleotide sequence: TGTGCCAGTGAATGGGGCAGCGATGGAAACACCATATATTTT. Protein product: CASEWGSDGNTIYF.

V gene TRBV7-9 combines with J gene TRBJ2-3; maybe TRBD1 (5 bases). CDR1 SEHNR and CDR2 FQNEAQ come from the germline V gene (reference sequence). The CDR3 has 12 residues. DNA for the CDR3: TGTGGCGCGACAGCCGGCACAGATACGCAGTATTTT. This gives the protein CGATAGTDTQYF.

The chain uses TRBV2 and TRBJ2-5; D unclear. Per germline, CDR1 SNHLY and CDR2 FYNNEI. The CDR3 sequence is 13 residues long. Trimming shortened V by 3 bases and J by 5 bases, and 10 bases separated the two germline ends. Here the CDR3 reads CASSDETEETQYF. CDR3 sequence (DNA): TGTGCCAGCAGTGATGAAACTGAGGAGACCCAGTACTTC.

The chain links TRBV5-1 to TRBJ1-1, with D unresolved. The CDR3 extends over 15 amino acids. Per the germline V gene, CDR1 is SGHRS and CDR2 is YFSETQ. V shed 0 bases and J shed 4 bases, with 13 bases lying between them. CDR3 bases: TGCGCCAGCAGCTTGGGGGCGGGCTCGGGCACTGAAGCTTTCTTT. It encodes CASSLGAGSGTEAFF.

This sequence joins TRBV2 and TRBJ1-2; TRBD1 matches at 7 bases. The CDR3 consists of 14 residues. Germline loops: CDR1 SNHLY, CDR2 FYNNEI. Germline trimming cut 4 bases from V and 5 bases from J; bases unmatched to any gene: 7. In DNA form, the CDR3 reads TGTGCCAGCAGTGGGATCAAACAGGGGTATGGCTACACCTTC. It is translated as CASSGIKQGYGYTF.

The chain joins TRBV3-1 (or the pseudogene TRBV3-2) to TRBJ2-1; TRBD1 matches 7 bases. The ends lost 3 bases at V and 12 bases at J; junction bases unmatched: 5. There are 12 residues in the CDR3. CDR1 is LGHDT, CDR2 YNNKEL, per germline (reference sequence). In DNA form, the CDR3 reads TGTGCCAGCAGCCAGGACAGACAGGGGCAGTTCTTC. Its translation is CASSQDRQGQFF.

The V and J genes are TRBV28 and TRBJ1-3; D remains ambiguous. CDR1 MDHEN and CDR2 SYDVKM come from the germline V gene. This CDR3 contains 13 residues. V lost 6 bases to trimming and J lost 0 bases, with 6 bases between them. The CDR3 sequence: CASRRGSGNTIYF. As DNA, the CDR3 is TGTGCCAGCAGGAGAGGCTCTGGAAACACCATATATTTT.

The chain joins TRBV7-9 to TRBJ2-7; TRBD2 is a possible D gene (6 bases). The CDR3 has 14 residues. Trimming removed 3 bases from V and 6 bases from J, with 15 bases in between. Germline lookup yields CDR1 SEHNR and CDR2 FQNEAQ (reference sequence). This CDR3 is CASSFRDAEGEQYF. CDR3 DNA sequence: TGTGCCAGCAGCTTCCGGGACGCGGAGGGCGAGCAGTACTTC. The complete variable domain, with remaining parts taken from reference TRBV7-9 and TRBJ2-7, reads DTGVSQNPRHKITKRGQNVTFRCDPISEHNRLYWYRQTLGQGPEFLTYFQNEAQLEKSRLLSDRFSAERPKGSFSTLEIQRTEQGDSAMYLCASSFRDAEGEQYFGPGTRLTVT.

CDR3 in amino acids: CASSPRGGSTDTQYF. The CDR3 coding sequence is TGCGCCAGCAGCCCCCGCGGGGGGTCTACAGATACGCAGTATTTT. The rearrangement uses TRBV5-1 and TRBJ2-3; 8 positions agree with TRBD2. The CDR3 is 15 amino acids. Per the germline V gene, CDR1 is SGHRS and CDR2 is YFSETQ. Trimming took 4 bases from V and 3 from J; bases not matched to a gene: 7.

This clone appeared once. This chain links TRBV4-2 with TRBJ1-1; a weak D match, TRBD1 (5 bases). This CDR3 comprises 13 residues. Trimming removed 4 bases at V and 7 bases at J, with 13 bases between. In germline, CDR1 is LGHNA, CDR2 YNFKEQ. This CDR3 is CASSPEGLFEAFF. CDR3 nucleotide sequence: TGTGCCAGCAGCCCGGAGGGACTATTTGAAGCTTTCTTT.